The source of this T cell receptor beta chain is a study of CD8 T cells in Susac syndrome (dated by TCRdb to 2018 to 2020). Study-wide context: The study used repertoire sequencing to test whether antigen drove CD8+ T cell activation and differentiation in Susac syndrome.

The germline V end is reduced by 4 bases and the J end by 9 bases; junction bases left unmatched: 13. Its CDR3 holds 16 amino acids, cysteine through phenylalanine. Only the CDR3 portion is preserved as DNA: 48 bases, with reading frame beginning at the first base. Taken from the germline V gene, the CDR1 and CDR2 loops are LGHNA and YSLEER. What the research found in general, with its limitations: The TCR sequencing and HLA analysis was acknowledged to have included a relatively small number of individuals.

RNA was extracted using the RNeasy kit, and roughly 0.45 to 1 ug of the RNA was reverse transcribed with random hexamers. TCR beta CDR3 regions were amplified with the immunoSEQ multiplex PCR assay covering 54 Vbeta and 13 Jbeta segments. Bias from PCR amplification was corrected by using a synthetic template baseline for primer optimization and for computational correction. The published analysis was carried out like this. Reads were annotated to V, D and J genes per IMGT and analyzed with immunoSEQ Analyzer, keeping only productive sequences. Clonality was calculated as one minus the Shannon entropy normalized by log2 of the number of productive unique sequences. For each patient and control, public and private clones were evaluated within the 100 most prevalent clones. Clones were defined as Susac-specific if absent from the healthy and MS cohorts, from around 1,000 published viral clones and from other ImmuneACCESS disease sequences. The raw public reads went through TCRdb reprocessing: fastp at Q25, MiXCR clone calling, in-frame beta chains kept. Records with the same CDR3 protein are collapsed into one entry carrying the most frequent genes and DNA. The V and J calls reflect TCRdb's pipeline rather than the authors' work. In this sample the table shows approximately 130,000 distinct CDR3 sequences, approximately 94% of which occur a single time. Together, the top ten hold 0.095% to 0.1% of the sample.

Of note for this clonotype: The antigen this receptor binds is unknown. No base quality values were provided; no much bigger clone lies one nucleotide off.

Peripheral blood CD8+ and CD4+ T cells from healthy donors, Susac syndrome patients and multiple sclerosis patients were profiled by high-throughput TCR beta sequencing. Healthy donors were age- and sex-matched controls. CD8+ TEMRA cells were enriched by FACS, while bulk CD8+ and CD4+ T cells were purified by magnetic negative isolation. Blood was collected in EDTA tubes and processed within 24 hours, with PBMCs isolated through density gradient centrifugation. PBMCs intended for TCR sequencing were frozen in liquid nitrogen and were later thawed in a 37 degrees C water bath. Purity of sorted or isolated CD4+, CD8+ and CD8+ TEMRA cells was at least 90%.

This chain joins TRBV4-3 to TRBJ1-4, and 8 bases in between align with TRBD1. This clonotype was sampled from a human donor in good health. Material: CD4+ T cells from PBMCs. The CDR3 reads CASSLQPGQEDKKLFF. The nucleotide sequence is given as TGCGCCAGCAGCCTTCAACCGGGACAGGAAGATAAAAAACTGTTTTTT.